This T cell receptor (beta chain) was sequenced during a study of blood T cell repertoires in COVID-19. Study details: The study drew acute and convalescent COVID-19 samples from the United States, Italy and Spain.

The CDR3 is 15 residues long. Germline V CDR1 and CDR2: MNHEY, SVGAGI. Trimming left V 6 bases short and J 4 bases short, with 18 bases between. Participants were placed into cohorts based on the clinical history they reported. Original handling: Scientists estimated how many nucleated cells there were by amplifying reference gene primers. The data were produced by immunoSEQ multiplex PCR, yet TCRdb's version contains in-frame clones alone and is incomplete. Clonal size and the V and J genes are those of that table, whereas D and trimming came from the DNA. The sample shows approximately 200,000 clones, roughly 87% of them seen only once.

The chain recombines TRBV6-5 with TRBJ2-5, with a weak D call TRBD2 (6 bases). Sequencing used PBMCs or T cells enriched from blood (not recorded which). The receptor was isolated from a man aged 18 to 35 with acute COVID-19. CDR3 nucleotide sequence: TGTGCCAGCAGGGAGGGGCTCGTTGAAGTAGAGACCCAGTACTTC. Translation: CASREGLVEVETQYF.